This note documents a single T cell receptor (beta chain) sequence. This sample is part of a study of blood T cell repertoires in COVID-19. In Cohort 3, a recovered donor had either two negative PCRs, clearance, or symptom resolution. Sequenced by immunoSEQ multiplex PCR; TCRdb stores in-frame clones only, minus some. The top ten clones hold 7% of a sample with over 150,000 clones, about 88% of them seen once. Sequenced sample: PBMCs or T cells enriched from blood (not recorded which). The clonotype comes from a woman aged 50 to 60 who had recovered from COVID-19.

CDR3 region: CASSVGTSGRAVAYEQYF. DNA for the CDR3: TGTGCCAGCAGCGTCGGGACTAGCGGGAGGGCGGTCGCCTACGAGCAGTACTTC. This chain joins TRBV5-8 and TRBJ2-7, with 16 positions matching TRBD2. Per the germline V gene, CDR1 is SGHTS and CDR2 is YDEGEE. With 4 bases clipped from V and 2 bases from J, the junction kept 9 bases outside the gene matches. The length of the CDR3 is 18 residues.